In this sample, the clone carrying this T cell receptor beta chain turned up once. Its specificity is unknown. The germline V gene encodes CDR1 SGHTA and CDR2 FQGTGA. V was cut by 3 bases and J by 0 bases, with 6 bases left in between. The CDR3 length is 15 residues. The data belong to a study of vaccination effects on CD4 cells after COVID-19. About the study: Early and late time points after vaccination were used to sample a few convalescent patients.

Following a roughly 9-day culture, CD4+ T cells were purified. By PCR, the person was confirmed to have had SARS-CoV-2 infection between March and December 2020. Each person got two doses of an mRNA SARS-CoV-2 vaccine, BNT162b2 or mRNA-1273. Assay: immunoSEQ multiplex PCR; the TCRdb copy retains only in-frame clones and omits some. The repertoire includes around 50,000 clones, around 70% of them detected once, and under 7% sits in the top ten. This sample comprised CD4+ T cells from PBMCs cultured without peptide, obtained after COVID-19 vaccination. This sequence originates from a human donor who had a prior SARS-CoV-2 infection. The chain combines TRBV7-3 with TRBJ2-6; D remains ambiguous. The CDR3 coding sequence is TGTGCCAGCAGCTTGGTTAGCTCTGGGGCCAACGTCCTGACTTTC. This translates into CASSLVSSGANVLTF.